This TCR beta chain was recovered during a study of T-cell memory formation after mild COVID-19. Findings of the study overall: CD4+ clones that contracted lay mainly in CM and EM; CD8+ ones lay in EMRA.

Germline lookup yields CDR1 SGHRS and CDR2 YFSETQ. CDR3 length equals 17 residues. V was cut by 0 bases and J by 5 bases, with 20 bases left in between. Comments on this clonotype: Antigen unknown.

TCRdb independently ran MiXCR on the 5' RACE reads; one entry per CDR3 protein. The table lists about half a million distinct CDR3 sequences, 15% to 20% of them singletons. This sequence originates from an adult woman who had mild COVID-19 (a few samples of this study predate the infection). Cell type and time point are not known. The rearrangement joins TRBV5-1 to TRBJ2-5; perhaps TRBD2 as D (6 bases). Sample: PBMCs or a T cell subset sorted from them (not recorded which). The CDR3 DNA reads TGCGCCAGCAGCTTGGCCGGTTCTAGCGCCCTCCCGGAGACCCAGTACTTC. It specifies CASSLAGSSALPETQYF.